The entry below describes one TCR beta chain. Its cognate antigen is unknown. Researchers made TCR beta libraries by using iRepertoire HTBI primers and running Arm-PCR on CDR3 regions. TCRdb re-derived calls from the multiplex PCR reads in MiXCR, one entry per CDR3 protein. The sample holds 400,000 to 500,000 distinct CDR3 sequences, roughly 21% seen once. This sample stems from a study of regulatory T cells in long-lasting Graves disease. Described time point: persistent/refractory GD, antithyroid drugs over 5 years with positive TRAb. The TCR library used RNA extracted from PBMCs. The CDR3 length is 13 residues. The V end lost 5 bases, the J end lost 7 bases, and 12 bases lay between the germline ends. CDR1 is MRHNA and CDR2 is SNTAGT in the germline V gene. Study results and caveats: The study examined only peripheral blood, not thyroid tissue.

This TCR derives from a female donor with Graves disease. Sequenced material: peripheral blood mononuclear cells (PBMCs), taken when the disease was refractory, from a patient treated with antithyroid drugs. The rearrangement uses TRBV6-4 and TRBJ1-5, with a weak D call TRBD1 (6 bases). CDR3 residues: CASSTGAGQPQHF. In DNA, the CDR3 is TGTGCCAGCAGTACGGGGGCTGGCCAGCCCCAGCATTTT.